This T cell receptor (beta chain) was recovered during a study of CD8 T cells in ankylosing spondylitis. TCRdb itself ran the 5' RACE reads through MiXCR, one entry per CDR3 protein. The sample yields some 120,000 distinct CDR3 sequences, roughly an eighth seen once. The study's findings and limits: About 8 highly homologous variants formed a TCR beta motif that appeared characteristic of ankylosing spondylitis blood. Clones linked to disease were reported to show significant enrichment in matched ankylosing spondylitis synovial fluid.

In the case of this clonotype: Its antigen is unknown.

Germline lookup yields CDR1 SQVTM and CDR2 ANQGSEA. CDR3 size: 12 residues. V lost 4 bases to trimming and J lost 4 bases, with 10 bases between them. Sequencing was performed on blood, either unsorted or a sorted T cell fraction (not recorded which). This receptor was taken from a female donor with ankylosing spondylitis or in good health (not recorded which). The genes are TRBV29-1 and TRBJ2-5, with unresolved D. The CDR3 sequence is CSVARGAETQYF. The CDR3 region has the DNA TGCAGCGTTGCACGAGGTGCAGAGACCCAGTACTTC.